This passage covers 14 T cell receptor beta chains from one sample sequenced in a study of regulatory T cells in long-lasting Graves disease. Time point specified: persistent/refractory GD, antithyroid drugs over 5 years with positive TRAb. The TCR library was made from RNA extracted from PBMCs. Building of the TCR beta libraries involved iRepertoire HTBI primers and Arm-PCR of CDR3 regions. TCRdb passed the multiplex PCR reads through MiXCR, listing each CDR3 protein once. This sample has under 500,000 distinct CDR3 sequences; less than 25% occur once, and the top ten carry over 7.5%. Sequences were derived from peripheral blood mononuclear cells (PBMCs), sampled when the disease was refractory, from a patient treated with antithyroid drugs. The source is a female donor with Graves disease.

In its sample, this clonotype was seen a few times. This chain joins TRBV28 and TRBJ1-2; TRBD1 matches 9 bases. Germline CDR1 reads MDHEN; CDR2 reads SYDVKM. J gave up 7 bases and V 5 bases, and 5 bases lay outside the gene matches. This CDR3 region has 13 residues. CDR3 protein: CASSRTGVGGYTF. The CDR3 DNA is TGTGCCAGCAGTCGGACAGGGGTCGGTGGCTACACCTTC.

This clonotype was counted ten times or more. The chain joins TRBV6-1 to TRBJ1-1, with D unresolved. The germline V gene encodes CDR1 MNHNS and CDR2 SASEGT. Between the trimmed V and J ends, which lost 7 bases and 0 bases, there was a span of 3 bases. This CDR3 has 11 residues. The CDR3 sequence: CASTLNTEAFF. CDR3 sequence (DNA): TGTGCCAGCACCCTGAACACTGAAGCTTTCTTT.

There are a few counts of this clonotype. The V and J genes are TRBV28 and TRBJ1-5, with 9 bases lining up with TRBD1. The CDR3 sequence is 17 residues long. Germline V gene lookup returns CDR1 MDHEN and CDR2 SYDVKM. The V and J ends lost 6 bases and 2 bases, in that order; junction bases with no gene match: 11. The CDR3 spells CASSPPYRGRGNQPQHF. The CDR3 DNA reads TGTGCCAGCAGCCCACCGTACAGGGGGCGCGGCAATCAGCCCCAGCATTTT.

The genes are TRBV27 and TRBJ2-2; D assignment may be TRBD1 or TRBD2 (6 bases each). Per the germline V gene, CDR1 is MNHEY and CDR2 is SMNVEV (reference sequence). V lost 8 bases to trimming and J lost 3 bases, with 13 bases between them. The CDR3 has 14 amino acids. This CDR3 is CASRYRGHTGELFF. Here the CDR3 DNA reads TGTGCCAGCCGATACCGGGGGCACACCGGGGAGCTGTTTTTT.

This clonotype occurred many times. The J gene is TRBJ2-7, the V gene TRBV30; a weak D match, TRBD1 (6 bases). The CDR3 contains 13 residues. Germline V gives CDR1 GTSNPN, CDR2 SVGIG (reference sequence). V lost 3 bases, J lost 3 bases, and 12 bases lay in between. CDR3 bases: TGTGCCTGGAGAGAGGGACATCACTACGAGCAGTACTTC. It yields the protein CAWREGHHYEQYF.

About this clonotype: A much bigger clone sits one base away, suggesting this may be a read error. The gene calls are TRBV20-1 and TRBJ2-5; weak D call: TRBD1 (5 bases). CDR1 and CDR2 from the germline V gene are DFQATT and SNEGSKA (reference sequence). CDR3 length: 12 residues. V lost 3 bases to trimming and J lost 2 bases, with 7 bases between them. Here the CDR3 reads CSASAGQETQYF. The CDR3 nucleotides read TGCAGTGCTAGCGCAGGGCAAGAGACCCAGTACTTC.

The rearrangement joins TRBV9 to TRBJ2-7; TRBD2 matches 8 bases. The CDR3 runs 15 residues. Trimming removed 3 bases from V and 3 bases from J; junction bases left unmatched: 8. CDR1 SGDLS and CDR2 YYNGEE come from the germline V gene. The CDR3 spells CASSEGSGSDYEQYF. The DNA of the CDR3 is TGTGCCAGCAGCGAAGGAAGCGGGAGTGACTACGAGCAGTACTTC.

This clonotype was seen a few times. This chain joins TRBV6-5 and TRBJ1-1, with D perhaps TRBD1 (6 bases). The CDR3 has 15 amino acids. Trimming shortened V by 2 bases and J by 1 base, and 11 bases separated the two germline ends. The germline V gene encodes CDR1 MNHEY and CDR2 SVGAGI. For the CDR3, the DNA is TGTGCCAGCAGTTACACCACGACAGGGAACACTGAAGCTTTCTTT. It yields the protein CASSYTTTGNTEAFF.

This clonotype occurred many times. The chain uses TRBV5-1 and TRBJ1-1; D uncertain. CDR1 is SGHRS and CDR2 is YFSETQ in the germline V gene. The germline V and J ends were trimmed by 0 bases and 0 bases, with 9 bases remaining between them. There are 15 residues in the CDR3. CDR3 region: CASSLVPDLNTEAFF. The DNA of the CDR3 is TGCGCCAGCAGCTTGGTCCCAGACCTGAACACTGAAGCTTTCTTT.

In its sample, this clonotype was seen many times. This chain joins TRBV7-3 and TRBJ2-2, with D unclear. Germline V gives CDR1 SGHTA, CDR2 FQGTGA. CDR3 length: 13 residues. V lost 4 bases and J 9 bases, leaving 12 bases between the germline ends. In nucleotides, the CDR3 is TGTGCCAGCAGCTCCGTCCCGGGCCGGGAGCTGTTTTTT. Translated: CASSSVPGRELFF.

This clonotype was seen more than once but under ten times. The V call is TRBV14, the J call TRBJ2-5; TRBD2 matches 8 bases. Germline trimming cut 2 bases from V and 2 bases from J; bases unmatched to any gene: 7. The CDR3 length is 16 residues. Germline loops: CDR1 SGHDN, CDR2 FVKESK. In DNA form, the CDR3 reads TGTGCCAGCAGCCAACCGAGGACTAGCAAGCAAGAGACCCAGTACTTC. Encoded protein: CASSQPRTSKQETQYF.

This chain links TRBV28 with TRBJ2-3; no definite D call. CDR1 MDHEN and CDR2 SYDVKM come from the germline V gene. The CDR3 totals 15 residues. Trimming shortened V by 5 bases and J by 0 bases, and 12 bases separated the two germline ends. The CDR3 sequence: CASSNILGSTDTQYF. DNA of the CDR3: TGTGCCAGCAGTAACATCTTGGGGAGCACAGATACGCAGTATTTT.

This chain joins TRBV19 and TRBJ1-5; weak D call: TRBD1 (5 bases). The germline V and J ends were trimmed by 8 bases and 2 bases, with 10 bases remaining between them. Germline values: CDR1 LNHDA, CDR2 SQIVND (reference sequence). This CDR3 has 13 amino acids. CDR3 sequence (DNA): TGTGCCAGTCGTTGGGGGGGCAATCAGCCCCAGCATTTT. Amino acids: CASRWGGNQPQHF.

With regard to this clonotype: A read error may be the cause here, since a much bigger clone is one base away. The CDR3 region is CASSPDRDEHYF. The DNA of the CDR3 is TGTGCCAGCAGCCCCGACAGGGACGAGCATTACTTC. The chain links TRBV28 to TRBJ2-7; 7 bases line up with TRBD1. The length of the CDR3 is 12 residues. The germline CDR1 and CDR2 sequences are MDHEN and SYDVKM.